These 26 T cell receptor beta chains were sequenced from one sample in a study of human T cells and chemical hapten exposure. Described time point: pre-sensitization, week 0. Described treatment: therapeutic diphenylcyclopropenone sensitization with weekly scalp DPC. TCRdb called the RACE reads again in MiXCR, with one record for every CDR3 protein. The table shows tens of thousands of distinct CDR3 sequences, with about 15% occurring only once. Sample: whole blood, taken in connection with sensitization to the hapten diphenylcyclopropenone (DPC). All receptors come from a woman in her 50s with alopecia areata. Some clones in this sample may be carry-over from other donors' samples.

This clonotype was observed many times. This chain joins TRBV6-1 and TRBJ1-4, with TRBD1 matching 9 bases. Germline V CDR1 and CDR2: MNHNS, SASEGT. This CDR3 is 15 amino acids long. Trimming took 9 bases from V and 0 from J; bases not matched to a gene: 5. The CDR3 loop is CASGTGIATNEKLFF. CDR3 DNA: TGTGCCAGTGGGACAGGGATTGCAACTAATGAAAAACTGTTTTTT.

This clonotype occurred a few times. The chain employs TRBV29-1 and TRBJ1-6; TRBD1 is a possible D gene (5 bases). The CDR3 spans 13 residues. The V gene lost 4 bases and the J gene lost 5 bases, with 9 bases spanning the gap. Germline-derived CDR1 and CDR2 are SQVTM and ANQGSEA. CDR3 in amino acids: CSVGEGNNSPLHF. The CDR3 DNA is TGCAGCGTTGGCGAGGGGAATAATTCACCCCTCCACTTT.

This clonotype was seen many times. V and J are TRBV3-1 and TRBJ1-2; weak D call: TRBD1 (5 bases). CDR3 length: 15 residues. CDR1 and CDR2 (germline): LGHDT, YNNKEL (reference sequence). Trimming left V 5 bases short and J 8 bases short, with 21 bases between. The CDR3 sequence: CASSIGTGLREGYTF. CDR3 coding DNA: TGTGCCAGCAGCATAGGGACGGGCCTAAGGGAAGGCTACACCTTC.

V gene TRBV14 combines with J gene TRBJ2-1; 9 nucleotides match TRBD2. This CDR3 has 15 amino acids. Germline V CDR1 and CDR2: SGHDN, FVKESK. V gave up 2 bases and J gave up 6 bases; unmatched junction bases: 5. For the CDR3, the DNA is TGTGCCAGCAGCCAATCCGGACTAGCGAGCAATGAGCAGTTCTTC. It is translated as CASSQSGLASNEQFF.

The table lists this clonotype with many counts. The V and J genes are TRBV5-4 and TRBJ2-7, with TRBD2 matching over 7 bases. The CDR3 totals 15 residues. Germline V lookup: CDR1 SGHNT, CDR2 YYREEE (reference sequence). V was pared by 3 bases and J by 5 bases, with 11 bases of the junction left unmatched. The CDR3 DNA sequence: TGTGCCAGCAGCTCGAAGGGGCGCGGGGGTCACGAGCAGTACTTC. Protein: CASSSKGRGGHEQYF.

The table lists this clonotype with many counts. The chain has TRBV19 and TRBJ2-1; 10 positions match TRBD2. Germline values: CDR1 LNHDA, CDR2 SQIVND (reference sequence). V gave up 5 bases and J gave up 2 bases; unmatched junction bases: 6. This CDR3 spans 16 amino acids. The CDR3 DNA reads TGTGCCAGTAGTGGAGGTCTAGCGGGGGCCTACAATGAGCAGTTCTTC. Translating gives CASSGGLAGAYNEQFF.

V usage is TRBV27 and J usage is TRBJ1-6; D is unresolved. The V gene's germline CDR1 is MNHEY and CDR2 SMNVEV (reference sequence). Trimming pared 2 bases from V and 14 bases from J, leaving 10 bases between. The CDR3 totals 12 residues. The CDR3 region has the DNA TGTGCCAGCAGTTTACGCCCAGGCTCCCTCCACTTT. Its translation: CASSLRPGSLHF.

The chain links TRBV20-1 to TRBJ1-1; 9 nucleotides align to TRBD1. Germline V gives CDR1 DFQATT, CDR2 SNEGSKA (reference sequence). The CDR3 runs to 14 residues. V shed 6 bases and J 0 bases; nucleotides not matched to a gene: 5. CDR3 region: CSAKGDRVNTEAFF. The CDR3 DNA sequence: TGCAGTGCAAAGGGGGACAGGGTGAACACTGAAGCTTTCTTT.

This clonotype has more than one count but fewer than ten. The gene calls are TRBV27 and TRBJ1-6, with TRBD1 matching over 8 bases. CDR1 is MNHEY, CDR2 SMNVEV, per germline (reference sequence). V dropped 8 bases and J dropped 9; count of bases not matched to a gene: 15. The CDR3 spans 16 residues. In DNA, the CDR3 is TGTGCCAGCGAAAACGGGGCAGGGGGCGAGGCTTCACCCCTCCACTTT. Translation gives CASENGAGGEASPLHF.

The gene calls are TRBV6-4 and TRBJ2-2; TRBD1 is a possible D gene (6 bases). The CDR3 contains 13 residues. V was trimmed by 6 bases and J by 6 bases, leaving 11 bases between them. Per the germline V gene, CDR1 is MRHNA and CDR2 is SNTAGT. CDR3 protein: CASRMDSAGELFF. Written as DNA, the CDR3 is TGTGCCAGCAGGATGGACAGCGCCGGGGAGCTGTTTTTT.

The chain couples TRBV6-5 to TRBJ1-1; D is perhaps TRBD1 (5 bases). Germline V gene data show CDR1 as MNHEY and CDR2 as SVGAGI. V dropped 8 bases and J dropped 4 bases, with 14 bases sitting between them. The length of the CDR3 is 13 residues. CDR3 protein: CASSRVGATEAFF. The CDR3 DNA reads TGTGCCAGCTCACGGGTAGGGGCCACTGAAGCTTTCTTT.

This clonotype has a handful of counts. The rearrangement uses TRBV24-1 and TRBJ2-3; possibly TRBD2 for D (5 bases). Trimming removed 8 bases at V and 2 bases at J, with 13 bases between. Germline V lookup: CDR1 KGHDR, CDR2 SFDVKD. CDR3 length equals 14 residues. Here the CDR3 DNA reads TGTGCCACCACGCCGGACTCGAACACAGATACGCAGTATTTT. Protein product: CATTPDSNTDTQYF.

This clonotype was seen a handful of times. The genes are TRBV7-9 and TRBJ2-1; 11 bases are a match to TRBD2. The CDR3 totals 15 residues. Germline assignment: CDR1 SEHNR and CDR2 FQNEAQ (reference sequence). V lost 3 bases to trimming and J lost 7 bases; unmatched junction nucleotides: 5. The CDR3: CASSFGTSGGNEQFF. The CDR3 DNA reads TGTGCCAGCAGCTTCGGGACTAGCGGCGGGAATGAGCAGTTCTTC.

V gene TRBV20-1 combines with J gene TRBJ2-2; 11 nucleotides agree with TRBD2. Losses at the gene ends were 6 bases for V and 7 bases for J; bases not matched to a gene: 10. CDR3 length: 15 residues. Germline lookup yields CDR1 DFQATT and CDR2 SNEGSKA (reference sequence). CDR3 loop: CSAKTSGSIFGELFF. The DNA for the CDR3 is TGCAGTGCAAAAACTAGCGGGAGTATTTTCGGGGAGCTGTTTTTT.

This clonotype was seen at least ten times. The chain combines TRBV20-1 with TRBJ2-4; 9 nucleotides agree with TRBD1. V gave up 6 bases and J gave up 0 bases; unmatched junction bases: 9. The CDR3 is 16 amino acids. Germline CDR1 reads DFQATT; CDR2 reads SNEGSKA (reference sequence). The CDR3 DNA reads TGCAGTGCCGGTACGGGACAGGGTTTAGCCAAAAACATTCAGTACTTC. It is translated as CSAGTGQGLAKNIQYF.

This clonotype was observed at least ten times. This sequence joins TRBV7-2 and TRBJ1-2; D is possibly TRBD1 (6 bases). Germline CDR1 and CDR2: SGHTA and FQGNSA. The V and J ends lost 0 bases and 5 bases respectively, with 10 bases between them. CDR3 length: 14 residues. The CDR3 protein is CASSLAVQGYGYTF. The CDR3 DNA reads TGTGCCAGCAGCTTAGCCGTTCAGGGGTATGGCTACACCTTC.

This clonotype was counted a few times. The genes are TRBV6-6 and TRBJ1-6, with no clear D. V was clipped by 2 bases and J by 7 bases, with 3 bases between them. CDR3 size: 12 residues. From germline, CDR1 is MNHNY and CDR2 SVGAGI (reference sequence). CDR3 DNA: TGTGCCAGCAGTTACCAAAATTCACCCCTCCACTTT. This translates into CASSYQNSPLHF.

This chain joins TRBV5-1 and TRBJ2-1, with 9 nucleotides matching TRBD2. Unmatched junction bases numbered 6, after V lost 0 bases and J lost 5 bases. The germline gives CDR1 SGHRS, CDR2 YFSETQ. The CDR3 runs to 16 residues. The CDR3 spells CASSLVPSGTNNEQFF. CDR3 nucleotides: TGCGCCAGCAGCTTGGTTCCTAGCGGGACGAACAATGAGCAGTTCTTC.

The chain carries TRBV6-2 or TRBV6-3 and TRBJ2-2, with D hard to call. This CDR3 contains 16 residues. From germline, CDR1 is MNHEY and CDR2 SVGEGT. Trimming removed 2 bases at V and 0 bases at J, with 10 bases between. CDR3 bases: TGTGCCAGCAGTTACCTCGGGCCGGCGAACACCGGGGAGCTGTTTTTT. Translation: CASSYLGPANTGELFF.

This clonotype was recorded at least ten times. This chain joins TRBV5-1 and TRBJ2-5, with 12 bases matching TRBD2. Germline assignment: CDR1 SGHRS and CDR2 YFSETQ. The CDR3 totals 15 residues. V shed 2 bases and J 3 bases; nucleotides not matched to a gene: 2. The CDR3: CASSLRTSGKETQYF. DNA of the CDR3: TGCGCCAGCAGCTTACGGACTAGCGGGAAAGAGACCCAGTACTTC.

This clonotype appeared many times. The chain joins TRBV5-6 to TRBJ1-5, with a weak D call TRBD1 (5 bases). This CDR3 contains 16 residues. V shed 4 bases and J shed 5 bases, with 19 bases lying between them. From germline, CDR1 is SGHDT and CDR2 YYEEEE. CDR3 in amino acids: CASSRRAEGTDQPQHF. In DNA form, the CDR3 reads TGTGCCAGCAGCCGGAGGGCAGAGGGGACGGATCAGCCCCAGCATTTT.

This clonotype appeared a few times. The chain couples TRBV4-1 to TRBJ2-7, with a possible D match to TRBD2 (5 bases). Germline assignment: CDR1 MGHRA and CDR2 YSYEKL. V shed 4 bases and J shed 2 bases, with 15 bases lying between them. The CDR3 extends over 15 amino acids. The CDR3 sequence: CASSLVQDGTYEQYF. The CDR3 DNA reads as TGCGCCAGCAGCCTCGTCCAAGACGGGACCTACGAGCAGTACTTC.

This clonotype was recorded a few times. The chain recombines TRBV14 with TRBJ1-2; D unclear. This CDR3 comprises 13 residues. The germline V gene has CDR1 SGHDN and CDR2 FVKESK. Trimming took 1 base from V and 3 from J, leaving 6 bases between them. The DNA of the CDR3 is TGTGCCAGCAGCCAAGGTTTGGACTATGGCTACACCTTC. This gives the protein CASSQGLDYGYTF.

The gene calls are TRBV20-1 and TRBJ2-3, with unresolved D. Germline V gene data show CDR1 as DFQATT and CDR2 as SNEGSKA (reference sequence). The CDR3 has 13 residues. The V gene lost 5 bases and the J gene lost 0 bases, with 9 bases spanning the gap. CDR3 DNA: TGCAGTGCTTTGACGGAGAGCACAGATACGCAGTATTTT. This encodes CSALTESTDTQYF.

The chain recombines TRBV3-1 with TRBJ2-1; the match to TRBD2 covers 12 bases. Trimming took 0 bases from V and 7 from J; bases not matched to a gene: 4. CDR1 and CDR2 from the germline V gene are LGHDT and YNNKEL (reference sequence). The CDR3 loop spans 16 amino acids. This chain's CDR3 is CASSQESTSGSNEQFF. The CDR3 coding sequence is TGTGCCAGCAGCCAAGAGTCGACTAGCGGGAGTAATGAGCAGTTCTTC.

This clonotype was counted between two and nine times. The rearrangement joins TRBV18 to TRBJ2-1; the match to TRBD2 covers 12 bases. V lost 3 bases to trimming and J lost 5 bases; unmatched junction nucleotides: 5. The CDR3 consists of 16 residues. Germline lookup yields CDR1 KGHSH and CDR2 LQKENI. CDR3 loop: CASSPPGLAGNNEQFF. CDR3 nucleotides: TGTGCCAGCTCACCCCCCGGACTAGCGGGGAACAATGAGCAGTTCTTC.